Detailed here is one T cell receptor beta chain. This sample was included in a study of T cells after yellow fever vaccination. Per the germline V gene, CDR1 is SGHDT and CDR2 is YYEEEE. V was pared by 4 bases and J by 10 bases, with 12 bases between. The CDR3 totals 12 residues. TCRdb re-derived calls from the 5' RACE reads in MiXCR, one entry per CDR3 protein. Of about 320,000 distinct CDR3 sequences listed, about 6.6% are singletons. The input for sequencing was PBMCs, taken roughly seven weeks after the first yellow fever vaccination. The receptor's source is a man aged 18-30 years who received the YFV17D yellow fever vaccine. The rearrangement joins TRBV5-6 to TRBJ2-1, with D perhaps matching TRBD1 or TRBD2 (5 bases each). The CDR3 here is CASSPGSREQFF. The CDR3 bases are TGTGCCAGCAGCCCAGGGAGTCGGGAGCAGTTCTTC.